Following are 11 T cell receptor beta chains from one sample sequenced in a study of cytomegalovirus exposure and HLA in healthy donors. Using immunoSEQ multiplex PCR, the repertoire was profiled, and TCRdb retains in-frame clones only, with some absent. The sample includes some 340,000 clones, roughly nine tenths of them seen just once. Source material: PBMCs. The receptors were sampled from a woman aged 30 to 39 in good health and CMV-seropositive.

This clone came up once. This chain uses TRBV29-1 with TRBJ2-2; 7 bases agree with TRBD1. The CDR3 spans 15 residues. J was trimmed by 6 bases and V by 1 base; bases with no gene match: 8. The V gene's germline CDR1 is SQVTM and CDR2 ANQGSEA. CDR3 bases: TGCAGCGTTGAAGGAGTAAGACAGGGCGCCGGGGAGCTGTTTTTT. Amino acids: CSVEGVRQGAGELFF.

In DNA form, the CDR3 reads TGTGCCATCAGCGGCGGGACCCGTGCCTACGAGCAGTACTTC. Translated: CAISGGTRAYEQYF. The chain recombines TRBV10-3 with TRBJ2-7; a weak D match, TRBD2 (6 bases). This CDR3 spans 14 amino acids. V was trimmed by 6 bases and J by 2 bases, leaving 14 bases between them. The germline gives CDR1 ENHRY, CDR2 SYGVKD.

The V call is TRBV28, the J call TRBJ1-1; tentatively, D is TRBD1 (5 bases). V shed 7 bases and J shed 5 bases, with 17 bases lying between them. The CDR3 contains 14 residues. Looked up from germline, CDR1 is MDHEN and CDR2 is SYDVKM. CDR3 nucleotides: TGTGCCAGCACTGGCGACAGACTCAAGACTGAAGCTTTCTTT. It translates to CASTGDRLKTEAFF.

The rearrangement uses TRBV6-5 and TRBJ2-3; 7 bases map to TRBD2. The CDR3 contains 15 residues. Germline lookup yields CDR1 MNHEY and CDR2 SVGAGI. The V segment lost 5 bases and the J segment 2 bases; nucleotides outside the gene matches: 7. Here the CDR3 reads CASSATGGLTDTQYF. The CDR3 coding sequence is TGTGCCAGCAGTGCCACGGGAGGCCTCACAGATACGCAGTATTTT.

This chain uses TRBV15 with TRBJ2-4, with 13 positions matching TRBD2. V was clipped by 0 bases and J by 0 bases; unmatched bases: 8. Germline CDR1 LNHNV, CDR2 YYDKDF (reference sequence). The CDR3 extends over 20 amino acids. As DNA, the CDR3 is TGTGCCACCAGCAGAGATCTCTGGACTAGCGGGAGTATAGCCAAAAACATTCAGTACTTC. It specifies CATSRDLWTSGSIAKNIQYF.

This clone has a single count. The gene calls are TRBV19 and TRBJ1-5; 8 bases map to TRBD1. Per germline, CDR1 LNHDA and CDR2 SQIVND (reference sequence). The CDR3 runs 14 residues. V was clipped by 4 bases and J by 3 bases; unmatched bases: 2. The DNA for the CDR3 is TGTGCCAGTAGTACAGGGGGCTCCAATCAGCCCCAGCATTTT. This gives the protein CASSTGGSNQPQHF. The whole variable domain, remainder taken from reference TRBV19 and TRBJ1-5, is DGGITQSPKYLFRKEGQNVTLSCEQNLNHDAMYWYRQDPGQGLRLIYYSQIVNDFQKGDIAEGYSVSREKKESFPLTVTSAQKNPTAFYLCASSTGGSNQPQHFGDGTRLSIL.

The chain carries TRBV27 and TRBJ1-5, with a weak D call TRBD1 (5 bases). With 8 bases removed from V and 1 base from J, the gap between germline ends came to 6 bases. This CDR3 has 12 residues. Germline loops: CDR1 MNHEY, CDR2 SMNVEV (reference sequence). The chain's CDR3 is CASGQSNQPQHF. CDR3 DNA sequence: TGTGCCAGCGGACAAAGCAATCAGCCCCAGCATTTT.

The genes are TRBV5-4 and TRBJ1-6, with D perhaps matching TRBD1 (5 bases). Trimming removed 4 bases from V and 0 bases from J, with 14 bases in between. CDR1 is SGHNT, CDR2 YYREEE, per germline (reference sequence). This CDR3 region has 17 residues. The CDR3 here is CASSLGTSSSYNSPLHF. In DNA form, the CDR3 reads TGTGCCAGCAGCCTCGGGACGTCGAGCTCCTATAATTCACCCCTCCACTTT.

The chain employs TRBV4-3 and TRBJ1-2; D might be TRBD1 (6 bases). The CDR3 contains 18 residues. Germline values: CDR1 LGHNA, CDR2 YSLEER. V shed 3 bases and J shed 6 bases, with 26 bases lying between them. The CDR3 DNA sequence: TGCGCCAGCAGCCACCTGGGGGGGGCGGGGGCAACTATTGATGGCTACACCTTC. The encoded protein is CASSHLGGAGATIDGYTF.

The chain combines TRBV7-8 with TRBJ2-1; 8 nucleotides agree with TRBD2. Unmatched junction bases numbered 10, after V lost 6 bases and J lost 6 bases. This CDR3 has 15 amino acids. The germline gives CDR1 SGHVS, CDR2 FQNEAQ. The CDR3 region has the DNA TGTGCCAGCAGTTCCCACGGGGGGGCCCTCAATGAGCAGTTCTTC. As protein: CASSSHGGALNEQFF. Supplemented by reference TRBV7-8 and TRBJ2-1, the full variable domain reads GAGVSQSPRYKVAKRGQDVALRCDPISGHVSLFWYQQALGQGPEFLTYFQNEAQLDKSGLPSDRFFAERPEGSVSTLKIQRTQQEDSAVYLCASSSHGGALNEQFFGPGTRLTVL.

J is TRBJ2-7 and V is TRBV2, with 7 bases identical to TRBD1. The CDR3 covers 15 residues. J gave up 2 bases and V 5 bases, and 9 bases lay outside the gene matches. The germline V gene has CDR1 SNHLY and CDR2 FYNNEI. The CDR3: CASSSPGQVTYEQYF. Here the CDR3 DNA reads TGTGCCAGCAGTAGCCCAGGACAGGTGACCTACGAGCAGTACTTC.